In this sample, the clone carrying this T cell receptor beta chain turned up many times. Its antigen is not identified. The germline gives CDR1 SGDLS, CDR2 YYNGEE. The ends lost 2 bases at V and 2 bases at J; junction bases unmatched: 2. The CDR3 is 17 amino acids. This entry is derived from a study of blood T cells in healthy people across ages. Overall study findings and caveats: Roughly linear age-related decline in beta diversity appeared, significant by age approximately 41.

Then a second PCR, running about 6 to 12 cycles, was carried out with a sample-barcoded 5' primer and a J-beta primer mix. Tagging of each cDNA molecule was performed by a template-switch adaptor with 12 random nucleotides. Each CDR3 protein is one row after TCRdb ran MiXCR on the 5' RACE reads. This table holds about 730,000 distinct CDR3 sequences, 35% to 45% found once. Every participating donor contributed approximately 10 milliliters of peripheral blood through a draw. The TCR originated in a woman between 55 and 75 years old in good health. The sequencing sample was made of blood. V usage is TRBV9 and J usage is TRBJ2-1, with 15 bases aligning to TRBD2. CDR3 DNA sequence: TGTGCCAGCAGCGTCGGACTAGCGGGGGGGCCCTACAATGAGCAGTTCTTC. Protein: CASSVGLAGGPYNEQFF.